The 23 T cell receptor beta chains below come from one sample, sequenced in a study of blood T cell repertoires in COVID-19. Here immunoSEQ multiplex PCR was the method, and the copy in TCRdb shows in-frame clones only, minus some. Among some 98,000 clones listed, around 80% were seen once. Material for sequencing was peripheral blood. Receptors were obtained from a man aged 60-69 years with acute or convalescent COVID-19.

This chain joins TRBV5-6 and TRBJ1-1, with 9 bases fitting TRBD1. Trimming at V came to 0 bases and at J to 5 bases, leaving 8 bases not matched to a gene. This CDR3 contains 16 residues. Germline V CDR1 and CDR2: SGHDT, YYEEEE. Here the CDR3 reads CASSLAGTGRRTEAFF. CDR3 in DNA: TGTGCCAGCAGCTTGGCCGGGACAGGGCGAAGGACTGAAGCTTTCTTT.

This clone turned up a few times. J is TRBJ2-5 and V is TRBV7-3, with a tentative D call TRBD1 (6 bases). Germline values: CDR1 SGHTA, CDR2 FQGTGA. This CDR3 comprises 13 residues. Trimming stripped 5 bases from V and 5 bases from J, with 12 bases between. Written as DNA, the CDR3 is TGTGCCAGCAGCAGGGGGAAGGTTGAGACCCAGTACTTC. The encoded protein is CASSRGKVETQYF.

The rearrangement links TRBV5-1 to TRBJ2-7; 11 nucleotides agree with TRBD1. The CDR3 covers 15 residues. The germline gives CDR1 SGHRS, CDR2 YFSETQ. The CDR3 region is CASRLGQGESNEQYV. CDR3 DNA: TGCGCCAGCAGGTTGGGACAGGGGGAATCTAATGAGCAGTACGTC.

The CDR3 loop is CASSIQEGAPWDTQYF. CDR3 nucleotides: TGTGCCAGTAGTATCCAGGAGGGGGCCCCTTGGGATACGCAGTATTTT. This sequence joins TRBV19 and TRBJ2-3; a possible D gene is TRBD1 (7 bases). Germline lookup yields CDR1 LNHDA and CDR2 SQIVND (reference sequence). The CDR3 loop spans 16 amino acids. V was shortened by 3 bases and J by 6 bases, with 19 bases between the two germline ends.

This chain joins TRBV7-6 and TRBJ2-2; tentatively, D is TRBD2 (6 bases). In germline, CDR1 is SGHVS, CDR2 FNYEAQ. V was cut by 3 bases and J by 3 bases, with 8 bases left in between. The CDR3 spans 14 residues. CDR3 sequence (DNA): TGTGCCAGCAGCTTGTCGGGGGACACCGGGGAGCTGTTTTTT. Protein: CASSLSGDTGELFF.

This clone was recorded a few times. V usage is TRBV28 and J usage is TRBJ1-2; 7 bases fit TRBD1. In germline, CDR1 is MDHEN, CDR2 SYDVKM. This CDR3 is built from 13 residues. The ends lost 7 bases at V and 3 bases at J; junction bases unmatched: 5. The CDR3 DNA reads as TGTGCCAGCACCCTTACAGGGGACTATGGCTACACCTTC. Encoded protein: CASTLTGDYGYTF.

The gene calls are TRBV9 and TRBJ2-2; the match to TRBD2 covers 7 bases. CDR3 size: 13 residues. J was trimmed by 6 bases and V by 4 bases; bases with no gene match: 3. Germline-derived CDR1 and CDR2 are SGDLS and YYNGEE. The CDR3 reads CASSRRGAGELFF. For the CDR3, the DNA is TGTGCCAGCAGCAGACGGGGGGCCGGGGAGCTGTTTTTT.

This chain links TRBV19 with TRBJ1-5; D may be TRBD1 (6 bases). CDR1 and CDR2 (germline): LNHDA, SQIVND (reference sequence). The CDR3 length is 14 residues. Trimming left V 6 bases short and J 2 bases short, with 11 bases between. The CDR3 DNA reads TGTGCCAGTAGGGTGGGGGCAGGCAATCAGCCCCAGCATTTT. Translation: CASRVGAGNQPQHF.

The rearrangement links TRBV7-2 to TRBJ2-5; perhaps TRBD1 as D (6 bases). Germline CDR1 is SGHTA and CDR2 is FQGNSA. This CDR3 has 13 residues. The V end lost 5 bases, the J end lost 5 bases, and 12 bases lay between the germline ends. The DNA for the CDR3 is TGTGCCAGCAGCCCCCTGGGGGCGGAGACCCAGTACTTC. It codes for CASSPLGAETQYF.

V and J are TRBV7-2 and TRBJ2-2; the D gene is possibly TRBD1 (5 bases). Germline V lookup: CDR1 SGHTA, CDR2 FQGNSA. The CDR3 spans 14 residues. V was trimmed by 3 bases and J by 4 bases, leaving 9 bases between them. The CDR3 bases are TGTGCCAGCAGCTTGAGACAGATCACCGGGGAGCTGTTTTTT. It yields the protein CASSLRQITGELFF.

The V gene is TRBV19, the J gene TRBJ2-7; perhaps TRBD1 as D (6 bases). Trimming shortened V by 2 bases and J by 0 bases, and 8 bases separated the two germline ends. The CDR3 sequence is 14 residues long. Germline values: CDR1 LNHDA, CDR2 SQIVND (reference sequence). Here the CDR3 reads CASSISRGSYEQYF. The CDR3 bases are TGTGCCAGTAGTATATCCAGGGGCTCCTACGAGCAGTACTTC.

V usage is TRBV6-5 and J usage is TRBJ1-2, with D unclear. Per germline, CDR1 MNHEY and CDR2 SVGAGI. V was cut by 7 bases and J by 0 bases, with 6 bases left in between. CDR3 length: 12 residues. The CDR3 DNA sequence: TGTGCCAGCACGACAACTAACTATGGCTACACCTTC. The encoded protein is CASTTTNYGYTF.

The chain carries TRBV25-1 and TRBJ2-1; a possible D gene is TRBD1 (5 bases). V shed 2 bases and J shed 2 bases, with 16 bases lying between them. This CDR3 contains 17 residues. CDR1 is MGHDK and CDR2 is SYGVNS in the germline V gene. This CDR3 reads CASSEITAQGPYNEQFF. As DNA, the CDR3 is TGTGCCAGCAGTGAAATAACCGCTCAGGGTCCCTACAATGAGCAGTTCTTC. Full variable domain (missing parts from reference TRBV25-1 and TRBJ2-1): EADIYQTPRYLVIGTGKKITLECSQTMGHDKMYWYQQDPGMELHLIHYSYGVNSTEKGDLSSESTVSRIRTEHFPLTLESARPSHTSQYLCASSEITAQGPYNEQFFGPGTRLTVL.

The chain links TRBV19 to TRBJ1-1; D may be TRBD1 (6 bases). In germline, CDR1 is LNHDA, CDR2 SQIVND (reference sequence). V shed 3 bases and J shed 6 bases, with 14 bases lying between them. The CDR3 is made up of 14 amino acids. The CDR3 loop reads CASSMGAKISEAFF. CDR3 coding DNA: TGTGCCAGTAGTATGGGGGCAAAAATATCTGAAGCTTTCTTT.

This chain joins TRBV6-2 or TRBV6-3 and TRBJ1-5; no clear D. Germline CDR1 reads MNHEY; CDR2 reads SVGEGT. CDR3 size: 14 residues. V was trimmed by 2 bases and J by 5 bases, leaving 10 bases between them. The CDR3 spells CASSYPGLDQPQHF. Written as DNA, the CDR3 is TGTGCCAGCAGTTACCCCGGGTTAGATCAGCCCCAGCATTTT.

The chain couples TRBV18 to TRBJ1-1; D ambiguous. This CDR3 has 15 residues. V lost 1 base and J 8 bases, leaving 17 bases between the germline ends. Germline assignment: CDR1 KGHSH and CDR2 LQKENI. Written as DNA, the CDR3 is TGTGCCAGCTCACCACAGAACCCCCCCGAACGGGAAGCTTTCTTT. Translating gives CASSPQNPPEREAFF.

Note on this clone: At one end, the junction sequence differs from germline, possibly due to a read error. The same CDR3 is also encoded by other DNA sequences in this sample. The rearrangement uses TRBV7-8 and TRBJ2-2; TRBD2 aligns across 9 bases. This CDR3 comprises 15 residues. CDR1 and CDR2 from the germline V gene are SGHVS and FQNEAQ. The CDR3 nucleotides read TGTGCCAGCAGGACTAGCGGAATGAACACCGGAGAGCTGTTTTTT. Protein sequence: CASRTSGMNTGELFF.

The rearrangement uses TRBV28 and TRBJ2-7, with TRBD2 matching over 7 bases. The CDR3 is 14 amino acids. CDR1 is MDHEN and CDR2 is SYDVKM in the germline V gene. Trimming at V came to 7 bases and at J to 7 bases, leaving 13 bases not matched to a gene. The CDR3 protein is CASTTGGSYKEQYF. The DNA of the CDR3 is TGTGCCAGCACCACGGGGGGATCTTATAAGGAGCAGTACTTC.

V and J are TRBV24-1 and TRBJ2-2; D ambiguous. CDR3 length: 14 residues. The germline CDR1 and CDR2 sequences are KGHDR and SFDVKD. The V end was cut by 1 base, the J end by 6 bases, with 8 bases between. CDR3 loop: CATSDLLLPGELFF. In DNA form, the CDR3 reads TGTGCCACCAGTGATTTACTTTTACCCGGGGAGCTGTTTTTT.

The chain links TRBV4-1 to TRBJ2-7; TRBD1 might be the D (6 bases). CDR1 and CDR2 (germline): MGHRA, YSYEKL. Trimming removed 4 bases at V and 0 bases at J, with 19 bases between. This CDR3 spans 17 amino acids. CDR3 protein: CASSRVGGRGNSYEQYV. In DNA, the CDR3 is TGCGCCAGCAGCCGGGTGGGTGGCAGGGGTAACTCCTACGAGCAGTACGTC.

This clone appeared a few times. The V and J genes are TRBV10-3 and TRBJ1-2; no clear D gene. The CDR3 length is 14 residues. Germline loops: CDR1 ENHRY, CDR2 SYGVKD. V was trimmed by 1 base and J by 1 base, leaving 7 bases between them. CDR3 protein: CAISEFEGNYGYTF. The CDR3, as DNA: TGTGCCATCAGTGAGTTTGAGGGTAACTATGGCTACACCTTC.

The chain uses TRBV7-3 and TRBJ2-6; 12 bases are a match to TRBD2. This CDR3 has 16 residues. V was clipped by 5 bases and J by 3 bases; unmatched bases: 2. CDR1 is SGHTA, CDR2 FQGTGA, per germline. The CDR3, as DNA: TGTGCCAGCAGCACGGGACTAGCGGGTGGGGCCAACGTCCTGACTTTC. Amino acids: CASSTGLAGGANVLTF.

The chain joins TRBV6-4 to TRBJ2-7; the match to TRBD1 covers 8 bases. The CDR3 is 16 amino acids. Germline V lookup: CDR1 MRHNA, CDR2 SNTAGT. Trimming removed 0 bases from V and 6 bases from J; junction bases left unmatched: 10. The CDR3 coding sequence is TGTGCCAGCAGTGACTCCCCCAGGGGGCGAGTCTGCGAGCAGTACGTC. Translation: CASSDSPRGRVCEQYV.